A selection of T cell receptor beta chains follows, all from one sample in a study of T cell repertoires in cytomegalovirus infection. TCRdb reprocessed the reads with MiXCR, giving one entry per CDR3 protein. The table lists 740,000 or so distinct CDR3 sequences, less than 40% of them singletons, with more than 2.5% in the top ten. Specimen: PBMCs. These receptors were collected from a human donor in good health (CMV status not recorded). Some clones in this sample may be carry-over from other donors' samples. The conserved cysteine and the conserved F or W are not part of the CDR3 here.

V: TRBV4-1; CDR3: ASSDGRLNTEAF
V: TRBV6-6; CDR3: ASSYINRVIGELF
V: TRBV20-1; CDR3: SATGGFWGYT
V: TRBV12-3/TRBV12-4; CDR3: ASTLGLAGGRNEQF
V: TRBV7-2; CDR3: ASSLDRGTESC
V: TRBV5-1; CDR3: ASSLAHLQETQY
V: TRBV6-1; CDR3: ASTNRLAGEYEQY
V: TRBV7-2; CDR3: ASSGGLAGLYEQF
V: TRBV6-1; CDR3: ASSYQGLAGAYNEQF
V: TRBV28; CDR3: ASSSPTESYGYT
V: TRBV5-1; CDR3: ASSPGGTIIEQY
V: TRBV7-6; CDR3: ASSPGLAGIKYNEQF
V: TRBV6-2/TRBV6-3; CDR3: ASSHLVIAGGRNEQF
V: TRBV5-5; CDR3: ASSLDDLTGRWGTNTEAF
V: TRBV29-1; CDR3: SVVMELSTDTQY
V: TRBV2; CDR3: ASSSFSRSGTEAF
V: TRBV28; CDR3: ATGPRSVRTSTDTQY
V: TRBV7-6; CDR3: ASSLGLAGLASYEQY